Below, 30 T cell receptor beta chains from the same sample are listed, as sequenced in a study of blood T cell repertoires in COVID-19. Assay used: immunoSEQ multiplex PCR; TCRdb lists only in-frame clones, some missing. The sample contains about 150,000 clones, approximately 85% of which appear only once. Sequenced material: peripheral blood. All receptors come from a man aged 60 to 75 with COVID-19, enrolled during active disease.

This chain links TRBV18 with TRBJ2-7, with TRBD2 as a possible D gene (6 bases). The germline V gene encodes CDR1 KGHSH and CDR2 LQKENI. Trimming left V 2 bases short and J 7 bases short, with 15 bases between. The CDR3 runs to 14 residues. CDR3 protein: CASSPSSGRGEQYF. The CDR3 DNA is TGTGCCAGCTCACCATCCTCCGGGCGGGGTGAGCAGTACTTC.

V is TRBV25-1 and J is TRBJ1-3; the D is unclear. CDR1 MGHDK and CDR2 SYGVNS come from the germline V gene. Trimming shortened V by 6 bases and J by 2 bases, and 11 bases separated the two germline ends. The CDR3 has 14 residues. The CDR3 loop is CASSAPGAGNTIYF. The CDR3 DNA reads TGTGCCAGCAGCGCCCCGGGAGCTGGAAACACCATATATTTT. Supplemented by reference TRBV25-1 and TRBJ1-3, the full variable domain reads EADIYQTPRYLVIGTGKKITLECSQTMGHDKMYWYQQDPGMELHLIHYSYGVNSTEKGDLSSESTVSRIRTEHFPLTLESARPSHTSQYLCASSAPGAGNTIYFGEGSWLTVV.

The V and J genes are TRBV5-5 and TRBJ2-3; D unresolved. This CDR3 is built from 13 residues. Trimming cost V 4 bases and J 3 bases, with 9 bases left between them. CDR1 and CDR2 from the germline V gene are SGHKS and YYEKEE (reference sequence). The CDR3 protein is CASSPGGTDTQYF. CDR3 nucleotides: TGTGCCAGCAGCCCGGGTGGGACAGATACGCAGTATTTT. The full variable domain, with the rest looked up from reference TRBV5-5 and TRBJ2-3, is DAGVTQSPTHLIKTRGQQVTLRCSPISGHKSVSWYQQVLGQGPQFIFQYYEKEERGRGNFPDRFSARQFPNYSSELNVNALLLGDSALYLCASSPGGTDTQYFGPGTRLTVL.

The chain has TRBV7-2 and TRBJ2-7; D gene uncertain. The CDR3 contains 13 residues. CDR1 is SGHTA and CDR2 is FQGNSA in the germline V gene. Trimming cost V 5 bases and J 2 bases, with 10 bases left between them. CDR3 in DNA: TGTGCCAGCAGCCGCAGTTCTCCCTACGAGCAGTACTTC. It translates to CASSRSSPYEQYF.

The rearrangement links TRBV4-2 to TRBJ1-2; 7 nucleotides line up with TRBD1. This CDR3 has 15 residues. Looked up from germline, CDR1 is LGHNA and CDR2 is YNFKEQ. The J segment lost 4 bases and the V segment lost 1 base, leaving 6 bases of the junction unmatched. The CDR3 here is CASSQGQGLIYGYTF. The CDR3 bases are TGTGCCAGCAGCCAAGGACAGGGACTTATCTATGGCTACACCTTC.

This clone was seen a handful of times. The chain links TRBV19 to TRBJ1-2; D is possibly TRBD1 (6 bases). V lost 5 bases and J lost 0, with 13 bases in between. The CDR3 extends over 15 amino acids. CDR1 LNHDA and CDR2 SQIVND come from the germline V gene (reference sequence). DNA of the CDR3: TGTGCCAGTAGTGCCGAACAGGGCCCTAACTATGGCTACACCTTC. Protein product: CASSAEQGPNYGYTF.

DNA for the CDR3: TGCAGCGTTGTTCAGGGGAAAATGAACTATGGCTACACCTTC. It specifies CSVVQGKMNYGYTF. The chain joins TRBV29-1 to TRBJ1-2, with D perhaps TRBD1 (6 bases). V dropped 4 bases and J dropped 2 bases, with 14 bases sitting between them. The germline V gene encodes CDR1 SQVTM and CDR2 ANQGSEA. This CDR3 spans 14 amino acids. The variable domain in full, with the rest retrieved from reference TRBV29-1 and TRBJ1-2, is SAVISQKPSRDICQRGTSLTIQCQVDSQVTMMFWYRQQPGQSLTLIATANQGSEATYESGFVIDKFPISRPNLTFSTLTVSNMSPEDSSIYLCSVVQGKMNYGYTFGSGTRLTVV.

CDR3 amino acids: CAWSIGTGPRPQHF. Here the CDR3 DNA reads TGTGCCTGGAGTATAGGGACAGGCCCACGGCCCCAGCATTTT. This chain connects TRBV30 to TRBJ1-5, with 8 positions matching TRBD1. The CDR3 totals 14 residues. Trimming took 2 bases from V and 9 from J; bases not matched to a gene: 9. CDR1 is GTSNPN, CDR2 SVGIG, per germline (reference sequence).

V gene TRBV7-8 combines with J gene TRBJ2-7; D perhaps matches TRBD1 (6 bases). V was cut by 6 bases and J by 10 bases, with 16 bases left in between. The CDR3 runs to 12 residues. The germline CDR1 and CDR2 sequences are SGHVS and FQNEAQ. Here the CDR3 reads CASSFDRSPQYF. CDR3 nucleotides: TGTGCCAGCAGTTTTGACAGGAGTCCTCAGTACTTC. Filled out from reference TRBV7-8 and TRBJ2-7, the complete variable domain reads GAGVSQSPRYKVAKRGQDVALRCDPISGHVSLFWYQQALGQGPEFLTYFQNEAQLDKSGLPSDRFFAERPEGSVSTLKIQRTQQEDSAVYLCASSFDRSPQYFGPGTRLTVT.

DNA for the CDR3: TGTGCCAGCAGCTCCAGGGCGAACACTGAAGCTTTCTTT. Its protein is CASSSRANTEAFF. This chain joins TRBV7-3 and TRBJ1-1; D is possibly TRBD1 (5 bases). The germline CDR1 and CDR2 sequences are SGHTA and FQGTGA. The V end lost 4 bases, the J end lost 1 base, and 7 bases lay between the germline ends. The CDR3 totals 13 residues. The full variable domain, completed using reference TRBV7-3 and TRBJ1-1, is GAGVSQTPSNKVTEKGKYVELRCDPISGHTALYWYRQSLGQGPEFLIYFQGTGAADDSGLPNDRFFAVRPEGSVSTLKIQRTERGDSAVYLCASSSRANTEAFFGQGTRLTVV.

This clone has more than one count but fewer than ten. This chain connects TRBV4-3 to TRBJ2-5; tentative D call: TRBD1 (6 bases). The CDR3 consists of 20 residues. CDR1 LGHNA and CDR2 YSLEER come from the germline V gene. Trimming cost V 0 bases and J 5 bases, with 28 bases left between them. DNA of the CDR3: TGCGCCAGCAGCCAAGATGCCACCTCCCCCGGGGTAGGGGGTTTGGAGACCCAGTACTTC. It specifies CASSQDATSPGVGGLETQYF.

A few counts support this clone. The chain joins TRBV6-1 to TRBJ1-1, with D unclear. With 3 bases removed from V and 5 bases from J, the gap between germline ends came to 13 bases. CDR1 and CDR2 (germline): MNHNS, SASEGT. The CDR3 totals 14 residues. The CDR3 sequence: CASSEPGRVTEAFF. Here the CDR3 DNA reads TGTGCCAGCAGTGAGCCTGGCCGGGTGACTGAAGCTTTCTTT.

The chain combines TRBV7-9 with TRBJ1-2; perhaps TRBD1 as D (5 bases). CDR1 is SEHNR and CDR2 is FQNEAQ in the germline V gene (reference sequence). The CDR3 covers 13 residues. Trimming shortened V by 3 bases and J by 2 bases, and 7 bases separated the two germline ends. The CDR3 region has the DNA TGTGCCAGCAGCTTTGACAGCAACTATGGCTACACCTTC. Amino acid sequence: CASSFDSNYGYTF.

The chain is built from TRBV7-9 and TRBJ1-2; D remains ambiguous. CDR1 and CDR2 (germline): SEHNR, FQNEAQ (reference sequence). V was shortened by 4 bases and J by 8 bases, with 8 bases between the two germline ends. CDR3 length equals 11 residues. The CDR3 here is CASSSSEGYTF. Written as DNA, the CDR3 is TGTGCCAGCAGCTCGTCCGAGGGCTACACCTTC.

The chain carries TRBV5-4 and TRBJ2-3; 10 nucleotides line up with TRBD1. This CDR3 comprises 15 residues. Germline V gene lookup returns CDR1 SGHNT and CDR2 YYREEE (reference sequence). With 2 bases clipped from V and 3 bases from J, the junction kept 3 bases outside the gene matches. The CDR3 region has the DNA TGTGCCAGCAGCTTACCGGGACAGGGGACAGATACGCAGTATTTT. Translation: CASSLPGQGTDTQYF.

V is TRBV19 and J is TRBJ2-2; D possibly corresponds to TRBD2 (5 bases). The germline CDR1 and CDR2 sequences are LNHDA and SQIVND (reference sequence). The CDR3 has 15 amino acids. Trimming removed 3 bases at V and 2 bases at J, with 10 bases between. CDR3 loop: CASSIRGYNTGELFF. The CDR3 bases are TGTGCCAGTAGTATTCGAGGGTATAACACCGGGGAGCTGTTTTTT.

The rearrangement joins TRBV19 to TRBJ1-4, with D possibly being TRBD1 (5 bases). This CDR3 region has 16 residues. Trimming cost V 2 bases and J 0 bases, with 10 bases left between them. From germline, CDR1 is LNHDA and CDR2 SQIVND (reference sequence). CDR3 loop: CASSISGGSTNEKLFF. The CDR3 DNA follows: TGTGCCAGTAGTATATCCGGGGGGTCAACTAATGAAAAACTGTTTTTT.

DNA of the CDR3: TGTGCCAGTAGTATAGAATGGTACAGAAATAGTTCACGTATGAACACTGAAGCTTTCTTT. This sequence encodes CASSIEWYRNSSRMNTEAFF. This chain uses TRBV19 with TRBJ1-1; D is ambiguous. Deletions cut 0 bases from V and 0 bases from J, with 23 bases between. This CDR3 is built from 20 residues. Germline CDR1 and CDR2: LNHDA and SQIVND (reference sequence). Full variable domain (outside the CDR3, taken from reference TRBV19 and TRBJ1-1): DGGITQSPKYLFRKEGQNVTLSCEQNLNHDAMYWYRQDPGQGLRLIYYSQIVNDFQKGDIAEGYSVSREKKESFPLTVTSAQKNPTAFYLCASSIEWYRNSSRMNTEAFFGQGTRLTVV.

The gene calls are TRBV5-6 and TRBJ1-5, with a tentative D call TRBD1 (5 bases). V lost 4 bases and J 6 bases, leaving 11 bases between the germline ends. Germline CDR1 SGHDT, CDR2 YYEEEE. CDR3 length: 13 amino acids. CDR3 coding DNA: TGTGCCAGCAGCCCAGGGTGGGGTCAGCCCCAGCATTTT. It codes for CASSPGWGQPQHF.

The chain has TRBV6-5 and TRBJ1-2; maybe TRBD1 (5 bases). CDR1 and CDR2 from the germline V gene are MNHEY and SVGAGI. V lost 4 bases and J 2 bases, leaving 14 bases between the germline ends. CDR3 size: 15 residues. CDR3 loop: CASSSKGAVNYGYTF. CDR3 nucleotide sequence: TGTGCCAGCAGTTCCAAAGGGGCCGTAAACTATGGCTACACCTTC.

This sequence joins TRBV7-9 and TRBJ1-1; weak D call: TRBD1 (5 bases). V lost 5 bases, J lost 0 bases, and 13 bases lay in between. The CDR3 sequence is 15 residues long. Germline CDR1 SEHNR, CDR2 FQNEAQ (reference sequence). Here the CDR3 DNA reads TGTGCCAGCAGCGGGGGGAAGACAGTGAACACTGAAGCTTTCTTT. This encodes CASSGGKTVNTEAFF.

This rearrangement joins TRBV19 to TRBJ1-2; no definite D call. V was shortened by 0 bases and J by 8 bases, with 16 bases between the two germline ends. The CDR3 has 15 residues. The germline V gene has CDR1 LNHDA and CDR2 SQIVND (reference sequence). CDR3 sequence (DNA): TGTGCCAGTAGTATAGATCCCCCTCGACAAAGCGGCTACACCTTC. The encoded protein is CASSIDPPRQSGYTF. Full variable domain (outside the CDR3, taken from reference TRBV19 and TRBJ1-2): DGGITQSPKYLFRKEGQNVTLSCEQNLNHDAMYWYRQDPGQGLRLIYYSQIVNDFQKGDIAEGYSVSREKKESFPLTVTSAQKNPTAFYLCASSIDPPRQSGYTFGSGTRLTVV.

On this clone itself: At the DNA level, this CDR3 is encoded by other sequences in the same sample as well. The chain uses TRBV19 and TRBJ2-3; 11 nucleotides align to TRBD2. V shed 2 bases and J 3 bases; nucleotides not matched to a gene: 1. The CDR3 totals 15 residues. Germline CDR1 and CDR2: LNHDA and SQIVND (reference sequence). This chain's CDR3 is CASSILAGGTDTQYF. The DNA for the CDR3 is TGTGCCAGTAGTATACTAGCGGGAGGAACAGATACGCAGTATTTT.

Worth noting for this clone: The same CDR3 can be traced to other DNA sequences in this sample. Written as DNA, the CDR3 is TGTGCCACCAGTGATTTCGACAGCCAAGAGACCCAGTACTTC. Protein product: CATSDFDSQETQYF. The gene calls are TRBV24-1 and TRBJ2-5; D is perhaps TRBD1 (5 bases). V was clipped by 1 base and J by 1 base, with 6 bases between them. Germline-derived CDR1 and CDR2 are KGHDR and SFDVKD. There are 14 residues in the CDR3.

The chain joins TRBV12-3 or TRBV12-4 to TRBJ1-1; the D gene is possibly TRBD1 (6 bases). V shed 1 base and J shed 10 bases, with 13 bases lying between them. The CDR3 spans 13 residues. Here the CDR3 DNA reads TGTGCCAGCAGTTTAGGGGGGCTGAATGGAGCTTTCTTT. This sequence encodes CASSLGGLNGAFF.

The rearrangement joins TRBV10-3 to TRBJ2-7, with D maybe TRBD2 (6 bases). CDR3 size: 14 residues. Germline CDR1 is ENHRY and CDR2 is SYGVKD. V dropped 2 bases and J dropped 0 bases, with 8 bases sitting between them. CDR3 sequence (DNA): TGTGCCATCAGTGAGGGGGGGTACTCCTACGAGCAGTACTTC. Its translation: CAISEGGYSYEQYF.

CDR3 in DNA: TGTGCCAGCAGCCTGGGACAGTACACAGATACGCAGTATTTT. It yields the protein CASSLGQYTDTQYF. V usage is TRBV5-4 and J usage is TRBJ2-3; TRBD1 aligns across 7 bases. The CDR3 runs 14 residues. Unmatched junction bases numbered 4, after V lost 4 bases and J lost 2 bases. Germline V gene data show CDR1 as SGHNT and CDR2 as YYREEE (reference sequence).

V is TRBV11-3 and J is TRBJ2-5; a weak D match, TRBD1 (5 bases). The CDR3 runs 13 residues. Trimming cost V 5 bases and J 1 base, with 8 bases left between them. Germline assignment: CDR1 SGHNT and CDR2 YENEEA. For the CDR3, the DNA is TGTGCCAGCAGCCAGGGTCTCCAAGAGACCCAGTACTTC. It encodes CASSQGLQETQYF. Based on the CDR3 plus reference TRBV11-3 and TRBJ2-5, the full variable domain is EAGVVQSPRYKIIEKKQPVAFWCNPISGHNTLYWYLQNLGQGPELLIRYENEEAVDDSQLPKDRFSAERLKGVDSTLKIQPAELGDSAVYLCASSQGLQETQYFGPGTRLLVL.

J is TRBJ2-7 and V is TRBV6-2 or TRBV6-3; D is perhaps TRBD1 (6 bases). Trimming took 6 bases from V and 0 from J, leaving 15 bases between them. Per the germline V gene, CDR1 is MNHEY and CDR2 is SVGEGT. The CDR3 extends over 15 amino acids. This chain's CDR3 is CASSPSDSHSYEQYF. The CDR3 DNA reads as TGTGCCAGCAGCCCCTCGGACAGCCACTCCTACGAGCAGTACTTC.

The V gene is TRBV9, the J gene TRBJ2-1; 9 positions agree with TRBD1. CDR1 and CDR2 from the germline V gene are SGDLS and YYNGEE. The CDR3 consists of 16 residues. The V gene end was trimmed by 3 bases and the J gene end by 9 bases; junction bases not matched to a gene: 13. CDR3: CASSADRDRELGEQFF. For the CDR3, the DNA is TGTGCCAGCAGCGCTGACCGGGACAGGGAGTTGGGTGAGCAGTTCTTC.